A single TCR beta chain is shown here with its context. Antigen specificity is unknown. The entry originates in a study of T cells in Graves' hyperthyroidism and ophthalmopathy. Study-level results: Model output signaled ophthalmopathy a median around 6.9 months ahead of onset.

A lack of ophthalmopathy progression within 18 months defined stable Graves' hyperthyroidism. Each diagnosis was grounded in clinical symptoms, serum thyroxine and TRAb, thyroid ultrasound, and orbital computed tomography. Researchers amplified the TCR beta CDR3 regions from RNA transcripts. Primed by the HTBI set, a first-round RT-PCR was run on the TCR CDR3. TCRdb independently ran MiXCR on the multiplex PCR reads; one entry per CDR3 protein. The sample carries around 450,000 distinct CDR3 sequences, 15% to 18% recorded once. This CDR3 region has 19 residues. Germline values: CDR1 SGHDN, CDR2 FVKESK. J lost 8 bases, V lost 4 bases, and 19 bases had no gene match.

The receptor was derived from a woman aged 18-35 years with Graves' hyperthyroidism. This chain uses TRBV14 with TRBJ2-1, with 11 bases fitting TRBD2. The sequenced sample consisted of blood. The CDR3 region has the DNA TGTGCCAGCAGCCTCCTAAGACCTAGCGGGAGGACTACTTTCTATGAGCAGTTCTTC. Translating gives CASSLLRPSGRTTFYEQFF.